This entry lists 21 T cell receptor beta chains sequenced from one sample in a study of cytomegalovirus exposure and HLA in healthy donors listed by TCRdb under 2017. Libraries were made using the immunoSEQ multiplex PCR assay. For the multiplex PCR, a mixture combining 60 forward primers for TCR Vbeta segments and 13 reverse primers for TCR Jbeta segments was used. TCRdb's version of the immuneACCESS table is confined to in-frame rearrangements and falls short of the full clone set. An unresolved V gene accounts for under half of the shortfall where checked; the remainder is of unknown origin. For this sample the table gives 93,000 or so clones, of which 79% were detected only once. Less than 5% of the sample rests with the top ten. Sequenced: PBMCs. These TCRs come from a man between 45 and 60 years old in good health and CMV-seropositive.

The chain carries TRBV6-5 and TRBJ2-7; perhaps TRBD1 as D (6 bases). The V end lost 7 bases, the J end lost 0 bases, and 10 bases lay between the germline ends. The CDR3 has 13 residues. Per the germline V gene, CDR1 is MNHEY and CDR2 is SVGAGI. CDR3 in DNA: TGTGCCAGCAAACAGGACAGCTCCTACGAGCAGTACTTC. Protein: CASKQDSSYEQYF.

This chain joins TRBV2 and TRBJ2-3; TRBD2 matches at 10 bases. This CDR3 is built from 14 residues. V lost 8 bases and J lost 4; bases outside the gene matches: 6. CDR1 and CDR2 (germline): SNHLY, FYNNEI. CDR3 residues: CASYSGRAPDTQYF. CDR3 bases: TGTGCCAGCTACAGCGGGAGGGCCCCAGATACGCAGTATTTT.

The genes are TRBV2 and TRBJ2-2; D ambiguous. Per germline, CDR1 SNHLY and CDR2 FYNNEI. V dropped 7 bases and J dropped 1 base, with 7 bases sitting between them. The CDR3 spans 13 residues. The DNA for the CDR3 is TGTGCCAGCACGACGGGGAACACCGGGGAGCTGTTTTTT. Protein sequence: CASTTGNTGELFF. The full variable domain, in which reference TRBV2 and TRBJ2-2 provide the parts outside the CDR3, is EPEVTQTPSHQVTQMGQEVILRCVPISNHLYFYWYRQILGQKVEFLVSFYNNEISEKSEIFDDQFSVERPDGSNFTLKIRSTKLEDSAMYFCASTTGNTGELFFGEGSRLTVL.

The chain is built from TRBV2 and TRBJ1-1, with TRBD1 matching 9 bases. The CDR3 has 13 amino acids. Germline trimming cut 7 bases from V and 6 bases from J; bases unmatched to any gene: 6. Germline V gene data show CDR1 as SNHLY and CDR2 as FYNNEI. The CDR3 coding sequence is TGTGCCAGCATAACGGACAGGGGCGCTGAAGCTTTCTTT. Its protein is CASITDRGAEAFF. The complete variable domain, with remaining parts taken from reference TRBV2 and TRBJ1-1, reads EPEVTQTPSHQVTQMGQEVILRCVPISNHLYFYWYRQILGQKVEFLVSFYNNEISEKSEIFDDQFSVERPDGSNFTLKIRSTKLEDSAMYFCASITDRGAEAFFGQGTRLTVV.

V gene TRBV5-5 combines with J gene TRBJ2-7, with D maybe TRBD2 (7 bases). The CDR3 is 15 residues long. V was shortened by 2 bases and J by 4 bases, with 16 bases between the two germline ends. Germline V CDR1 and CDR2: SGHKS, YYEKEE (reference sequence). The CDR3 region is CASSFPRGGGYEQYF. CDR3 sequence (DNA): TGTGCCAGCAGCTTTCCAAGAGGGGGAGGGTACGAGCAGTACTTC.

The chain joins TRBV29-1 to TRBJ2-3; the match to TRBD2 covers 8 bases. The ends lost 1 base at V and 4 bases at J; junction bases unmatched: 1. Germline V gene lookup returns CDR1 SQVTM and CDR2 ANQGSEA. CDR3 size: 13 residues. The CDR3 loop is CSVEAAGADTQYF. The CDR3 region has the DNA TGCAGCGTTGAAGCAGCGGGAGCAGATACGCAGTATTTT.

This chain links TRBV27 with TRBJ1-6; D gene ambiguous. Germline loops: CDR1 MNHEY, CDR2 SMNVEV (reference sequence). The CDR3 totals 15 residues. Trimming removed 8 bases at V and 8 bases at J, with 19 bases between. The CDR3 DNA follows: TGTGCCAGCCGTATGAGCAGCGGGTGGGATTCACCCCTCCACTTT. Protein: CASRMSSGWDSPLHF.

V and J are TRBV5-1 and TRBJ1-1; 10 nucleotides match TRBD1. The germline CDR1 and CDR2 sequences are SGHRS and YFSETQ. The length of the CDR3 is 16 residues. J was trimmed by 6 bases and V by 0 bases; bases with no gene match: 8. In DNA, the CDR3 is TGCGCCAGCAGCTTGGACGGGACAGGGGAATGGGCTGAAGCTTTCTTT. This encodes CASSLDGTGEWAEAFF.

This clone came up a few times. J is TRBJ2-7 and V is TRBV4-3; 8 bases are shared with TRBD1. In germline, CDR1 is LGHNA, CDR2 YSLEER. CDR3 length: 17 amino acids. V trimming: 0 bases; J trimming: 1 base; junction bases outside the gene matches: 8. CDR3 sequence reads: CASSQDGQGYGSYEQYF. CDR3 sequence (DNA): TGCGCCAGCAGCCAAGATGGACAGGGTTACGGTTCCTACGAGCAGTACTTC.

This chain joins TRBV27 and TRBJ1-5; D ambiguous. Trimming took off 3 bases at V and 3 bases at J, with 3 bases between the two ends. The CDR3 is 12 amino acids. Germline loops: CDR1 MNHEY, CDR2 SMNVEV (reference sequence). CDR3 in amino acids: CASSFLNQPQHF. The CDR3 DNA reads TGTGCCAGCAGTTTCCTCAATCAGCCCCAGCATTTT.

The chain has TRBV5-1 and TRBJ1-4, with 10 bases aligning to TRBD1. The CDR3 has 14 residues. The J segment lost 8 bases and the V segment lost 4 bases, leaving 5 bases of the junction unmatched. From germline, CDR1 is SGHRS and CDR2 YFSETQ. The CDR3 coding sequence is TGCGCCAGCAGCGAGGGGACAGGGGTGGAAAAACTGTTTTTT. This translates into CASSEGTGVEKLFF.

V usage is TRBV7-9 and J usage is TRBJ1-1, with 8 positions matching TRBD1. The V segment lost 5 bases and the J segment 5 bases; nucleotides outside the gene matches: 10. Germline CDR1 reads SEHNR; CDR2 reads FQNEAQ (reference sequence). The CDR3 loop spans 15 amino acids. The CDR3 region has the DNA TGTGCCAGCAGCCAACACAGGGGGTCCCGAACTGAAGCTTTCTTT. Amino acid sequence: CASSQHRGSRTEAFF.

The chain recombines TRBV6-1 with TRBJ1-5; D uncertain. Trimming removed 2 bases from V and 0 bases from J, with 11 bases in between. The CDR3 spans 16 residues. The germline V gene has CDR1 MNHNS and CDR2 SASEGT. CDR3 loop: CASSERSGSSNQPQHF. CDR3 coding DNA: TGTGCCAGCAGTGAAAGGAGCGGGTCTAGCAATCAGCCCCAGCATTTT.

This sequence joins TRBV11-3 and TRBJ2-7; 8 bases match TRBD2. The CDR3 covers 14 residues. CDR1 is SGHNT and CDR2 is YENEEA in the germline V gene. J was trimmed by 2 bases and V by 5 bases; bases with no gene match: 5. For the CDR3, the DNA is TGTGCCAGCAGCCGGGGGGGGGAACCCTACGAGCAGTACTTC. It specifies CASSRGGEPYEQYF. The full variable domain, rest sourced from reference TRBV11-3 and TRBJ2-7, is EAGVVQSPRYKIIEKKQPVAFWCNPISGHNTLYWYLQNLGQGPELLIRYENEEAVDDSQLPKDRFSAERLKGVDSTLKIQPAELGDSAVYLCASSRGGEPYEQYFGPGTRLTVT.

The CDR3 loop reads CASSSIQGAKANTGELFF. The CDR3 nucleotides read TGTGCCAGCAGCTCGATACAGGGGGCTAAGGCCAACACCGGGGAGCTGTTTTTT. This chain uses TRBV5-4 with TRBJ2-2; TRBD1 agrees at 9 bases. Looked up from germline, CDR1 is SGHNT and CDR2 is YYREEE (reference sequence). Trimming at V came to 3 bases and at J to 2 bases, leaving 11 bases not matched to a gene. The CDR3 loop spans 18 amino acids.

J is TRBJ2-7 and V is TRBV2; 8 bases are shared with TRBD2. V gave up 4 bases and J gave up 1 base; unmatched junction bases: 3. CDR3 length equals 14 residues. The germline V gene encodes CDR1 SNHLY and CDR2 FYNNEI. DNA of the CDR3: TGTGCCAGCAGTGTTAGCGGGAAATCCTACGAGCAGTACTTC. Amino acid sequence: CASSVSGKSYEQYF.

This clone occurred once. J is TRBJ2-1 and V is TRBV5-1; 8 nucleotides align to TRBD2. The ends lost 3 bases at V and 0 bases at J; junction bases unmatched: 8. The CDR3 sequence is 17 residues long. Germline-derived CDR1 and CDR2 are SGHRS and YFSETQ. The CDR3 here is CASSSRTSGNSYNEQFF. The DNA for the CDR3 is TGCGCCAGCAGCTCCAGAACTAGCGGCAACTCCTACAATGAGCAGTTCTTC.

V and J are TRBV2 and TRBJ1-5; TRBD1 matches at 8 bases. V lost 6 bases to trimming and J lost 5 bases; unmatched junction nucleotides: 9. The germline V gene has CDR1 SNHLY and CDR2 FYNNEI. The CDR3 loop spans 15 amino acids. CDR3 protein: CASRLDRGEDQPQHF. CDR3 nucleotide sequence: TGTGCCAGCAGGTTAGACAGGGGAGAGGATCAGCCCCAGCATTTT.

The rearrangement links TRBV6-6 to TRBJ1-2, with 7 bases lining up with TRBD1. This CDR3 region has 15 residues. V lost 3 bases, J lost 3 bases, and 7 bases stayed unmatched. The germline CDR1 and CDR2 sequences are MNHNY and SVGAGI (reference sequence). CDR3 in DNA: TGTGCCAGCAGTTATTTACGCGGGACAGACTATGGCTACACCTTC. Amino acids: CASSYLRGTDYGYTF.

Here the CDR3 reads CATSIGNYGYTF. The CDR3 DNA reads TGTGCCACCAGCATCGGGAACTATGGCTACACCTTC. The chain carries TRBV15 and TRBJ1-2; no reliable D call. The CDR3 is made up of 12 amino acids. Germline CDR1 and CDR2: LNHNV and YYDKDF (reference sequence). V gave up 4 bases and J gave up 2 bases, with 5 bases separating them.

The chain joins TRBV2 to TRBJ2-1; 15 nucleotides align to TRBD2. CDR3 length equals 19 residues. V gave up 5 bases and J gave up 6 bases; unmatched junction bases: 14. Germline-derived CDR1 and CDR2 are SNHLY and FYNNEI. CDR3 nucleotide sequence: TGTGCCAGCAGTTTGCGGACTAGCGGGAGGGCCCTAGGGGTCAATGAGCAGTTCTTC. Protein: CASSLRTSGRALGVNEQFF.